One and the same sample provided the 28 T cell receptor beta chains below, sequenced in a study of blood T cell repertoires in COVID-19 (dated by TCRdb to the early 2020s). Library creation used the immunoSEQ multiplex PCR assay. What TCRdb holds here is the immuneACCESS table cut down to in-frame rearrangements. Part of the clones is not present; checked against another copy, under half of the missing clones reflect an unresolved V gene, and the others are unexplained. Across this sample there are 150,000 to 200,000 clones, with about 85% seen only once. Roughly 24% of the sample lies in the top ten. The sample comprised peripheral blood. The receptors derive from a man aged 60 to 69 with acute or convalescent COVID-19.

The V gene is TRBV5-5, the J gene TRBJ2-3, with D unclear. CDR3 length equals 12 residues. Trimming removed 0 bases at V and 4 bases at J, with 3 bases between. In germline, CDR1 is SGHKS, CDR2 YYEKEE (reference sequence). The CDR3 protein is CASSLAADTQYF. CDR3 bases: TGTGCCAGCAGCTTGGCCGCAGATACGCAGTATTTT. Based on the CDR3 plus reference TRBV5-5 and TRBJ2-3, the full variable domain is DAGVTQSPTHLIKTRGQQVTLRCSPISGHKSVSWYQQVLGQGPQFIFQYYEKEERGRGNFPDRFSARQFPNYSSELNVNALLLGDSALYLCASSLAADTQYFGPGTRLTVL.

Points on this clone: Other DNA sequences in the same sample also yield this CDR3. The chain carries TRBV6-5 and TRBJ2-2, with 9 bases fitting TRBD1. J was trimmed by 5 bases and V by 2 bases; bases with no gene match: 6. This CDR3 region has 16 residues. CDR1 and CDR2 from the germline V gene are MNHEY and SVGAGI. CDR3 in amino acids: CASSYEGTGRTGELFF. Here the CDR3 DNA reads TGTGCCAGCAGTTACGAGGGGACAGGGAGGACCGGGGAGCTGTTTTTT.

The count of this clone is one. The V and J genes are TRBV29-1 and TRBJ2-5; 7 bases are shared with TRBD2. The CDR3 is 14 amino acids. Germline V gives CDR1 SQVTM, CDR2 ANQGSEA. The junction had 9 bases not matched to a gene; V was cut back by 4 bases and J by 4 bases. CDR3 sequence: CSVAPDAGVETQYF. In nucleotides, the CDR3 is TGCAGCGTTGCCCCCGACGCGGGGGTAGAGACCCAGTACTTC.

The J gene is TRBJ1-4, the V gene TRBV18, with D possibly TRBD1 on 5 matching bases. Germline V gene sequence: CDR1 KGHSH, CDR2 LQKENI. Trimming stripped 5 bases from V and 8 bases from J, with 21 bases between. The CDR3 runs 16 residues. CDR3 region: CASSENQGDAGEKLFF. For the CDR3, the DNA is TGTGCCAGCTCAGAGAACCAAGGGGACGCGGGGGAAAAACTGTTTTTT.

The rearrangement uses TRBV20-1 and TRBJ2-5, with 9 bases that match TRBD2. Germline V gives CDR1 DFQATT, CDR2 SNEGSKA (reference sequence). V was clipped by 3 bases and J by 4 bases; unmatched bases: 9. CDR3 length: 15 amino acids. The CDR3, as DNA: TGCAGTGCTAGTACGACTAGCGGATGGGGAGAGACCCAGTACTTC. Translation gives CSASTTSGWGETQYF.

The chain recombines TRBV5-4 with TRBJ2-1; 11 nucleotides line up with TRBD2. This CDR3 has 18 residues. Per the germline V gene, CDR1 is SGHNT and CDR2 is YYREEE (reference sequence). With 4 bases clipped from V and 0 bases from J, the junction kept 9 bases outside the gene matches. The CDR3 DNA is TGTGCCAGCAGCCCCGGGACTAGCGGACAAAGCTCCTACAATGAGCAGTTCTTC. The encoded protein is CASSPGTSGQSSYNEQFF.

The gene calls are TRBV6-4 and TRBJ1-6, with 7 bases that match TRBD1. Germline trimming cut 4 bases from V and 9 bases from J; bases unmatched to any gene: 9. Per germline, CDR1 MRHNA and CDR2 SNTAGT. The CDR3 has 15 residues. This chain's CDR3 is CASSVGTGAGSPLHF. CDR3 bases: TGTGCCAGCAGTGTGGGTACAGGGGCCGGTTCACCCCTCCACTTT.

This rearrangement joins TRBV5-6 to TRBJ1-1, with TRBD1 matching over 9 bases. This CDR3 has 13 amino acids. The germline CDR1 and CDR2 sequences are SGHDT and YYEEEE. J gave up 4 bases and V 4 bases, and 2 bases lay outside the gene matches. Here the CDR3 reads CASSRDRATEAFF. CDR3 DNA: TGTGCCAGCAGCCGGGACAGGGCCACTGAAGCTTTCTTT.

The chain recombines TRBV5-1 with TRBJ2-7; 10 nucleotides line up with TRBD2. Germline values: CDR1 SGHRS, CDR2 YFSETQ. The CDR3 sequence is 16 residues long. The V gene end was trimmed by 0 bases and the J gene end by 2 bases; junction bases not matched to a gene: 5. In DNA, the CDR3 is TGCGCCAGCAGCTTGGTGCTAGCGGGAGTGACCTACGAGCAGTACTTC. Its protein product is CASSLVLAGVTYEQYF.

The chain couples TRBV7-9 to TRBJ2-7; the D gene is possibly TRBD2 (7 bases). The germline V gene has CDR1 SEHNR and CDR2 FQNEAQ (reference sequence). V was shortened by 10 bases and J by 4 bases, with 20 bases between the two germline ends. CDR3 length: 14 amino acids. The CDR3: CAIERRRGGYEQYF. In DNA, the CDR3 is TGTGCCATCGAACGCCGGAGGGGGGGATACGAGCAGTACTTC.

The chain carries TRBV25-1 and TRBJ1-2, with a weak D call TRBD1 (6 bases). This CDR3 region has 15 residues. Trimming removed 4 bases from V and 3 bases from J, with 15 bases in between. The germline CDR1 and CDR2 sequences are MGHDK and SYGVNS. Written as DNA, the CDR3 is TGTGCCAGCAGTGGATTCGGACAGTCGGACTATGGCTACACCTTC. This sequence encodes CASSGFGQSDYGYTF.

The chain uses TRBV10-3 and TRBJ2-3; 7 nucleotides match TRBD2. The ends lost 4 bases at V and 5 bases at J; junction bases unmatched: 9. Germline loops: CDR1 ENHRY, CDR2 SYGVKD. This CDR3 contains 15 residues. CDR3 in DNA: TGTGCCATCAGTGGGAGTGTGGGAGGGCAAGATACGCAGTATTTT. As protein: CAISGSVGGQDTQYF.

The rearrangement links TRBV5-1 to TRBJ1-2; D gene uncertain. CDR3 size: 13 residues. Germline V gene data show CDR1 as SGHRS and CDR2 as YFSETQ. The V and J ends lost 0 bases and 4 bases respectively, with 7 bases between them. The CDR3 sequence: CASSLEPGYGYTF. The CDR3 bases are TGCGCCAGCAGCTTGGAGCCCGGCTATGGCTACACCTTC.

This chain uses TRBV4-1 with TRBJ1-6; D is uncertain. Germline assignment: CDR1 MGHRA and CDR2 YSYEKL. This CDR3 comprises 16 residues. V gave up 1 base and J gave up 0 bases, with 7 bases separating them. CDR3 DNA: TGCGCCAGCAGCCAAGTGGAGAGCTCCTATAATTCACCCCTCCACTTT. It is translated as CASSQVESSYNSPLHF.

The chain employs TRBV6-5 and TRBJ2-5; 9 nucleotides agree with TRBD2. V dropped 4 bases and J dropped 3; count of bases not matched to a gene: 3. CDR1 and CDR2 (germline): MNHEY, SVGAGI. The CDR3 sequence is 14 residues long. The CDR3 region is CASSLGLAEETQYF. The CDR3 DNA reads as TGTGCCAGCAGTTTGGGACTAGCCGAAGAGACCCAGTACTTC.

This chain connects TRBV24-1 to TRBJ1-4; the match to TRBD1 covers 7 bases. CDR3 length equals 15 residues. J gave up 8 bases and V 3 bases, and 8 bases lay outside the gene matches. CDR1 KGHDR and CDR2 SFDVKD come from the germline V gene. The DNA of the CDR3 is TGTGCCACCAGTGATGGACAGGTAATTGGAGAAAAACTGTTTTTT. Its protein is CATSDGQVIGEKLFF.

As concerns this clone: Because the CDR3's place on the DNA is in doubt, the DNA is left out and the CDR3 is given as listed by TCRdb. The gene calls are TRBV21-1 and TRBJ2-7; no check of the table's D call, TRBD2, against the DNA was made. TRBV21-1 is labeled a pseudogene. Including both end residues, the CDR3 is 16 amino acids long. The CDR3 spells CASSKVARGSSYEQYV.

This clone occurred many times. The chain links TRBV3-1 (or the pseudogene TRBV3-2) to TRBJ1-2; TRBD1 aligns across 7 bases. The junction had 6 bases not matched to a gene; V was cut back by 4 bases and J by 7 bases. The CDR3 totals 13 residues. CDR1 is LGHDT, CDR2 YNNKEL, per germline (reference sequence). The CDR3 protein is CASSLDRESGYTF. The CDR3 region has the DNA TGTGCCAGCAGCCTCGACAGGGAAAGTGGCTACACCTTC.

The gene calls are TRBV15 and TRBJ1-4, with D unclear. CDR1 and CDR2 (germline): LNHNV, YYDKDF (reference sequence). The CDR3 consists of 15 residues. The V end lost 1 base, the J end lost 4 bases, and 10 bases lay between the germline ends. As DNA, the CDR3 is TGTGCCACCAGCAGAGCTACAGTTAATAATGAAAAACTGTTTTTT. The encoded protein is CATSRATVNNEKLFF. Based on the CDR3 plus reference TRBV15 and TRBJ1-4, the full variable domain is DAMVIQNPRYQVTQFGKPVTLSCSQTLNHNVMYWYQQKSSQAPKLLFHYYDKDFNNEADTPDNFQSRRPNTSFCFLDIRSPGLGDTAMYLCATSRATVNNEKLFFGSGTQLSVL.

The V gene is TRBV3-1 (or the pseudogene TRBV3-2), the J gene TRBJ2-1, with D maybe TRBD2 (5 bases). V gave up 0 bases and J gave up 5 bases, with 8 bases separating them. Per germline, CDR1 LGHDT and CDR2 YNNKEL (reference sequence). CDR3 size: 14 residues. DNA of the CDR3: TGTGCCAGCAGCCAAGAGTGGCGGGACAATGAGCAGTTCTTC. The encoded protein is CASSQEWRDNEQFF.

Comment on this clone: Other DNA sequences in the sample encode the same CDR3. The J gene is TRBJ1-2, the V gene TRBV5-4; perhaps TRBD1 as D (6 bases). Trimming took 0 bases from V and 5 from J, leaving 8 bases between them. Germline loops: CDR1 SGHNT, CDR2 YYREEE (reference sequence). The CDR3 has 13 residues. As DNA, the CDR3 is TGTGCCAGCAGCTTGGGGACAGATTATGGCTACACCTTC. Translation: CASSLGTDYGYTF.

The chain uses TRBV4-3 and TRBJ2-1; 12 bases are shared with TRBD2. The CDR3 length is 16 residues. CDR1 LGHNA and CDR2 YSLEER come from the germline V gene. J was trimmed by 10 bases and V by 1 base; bases with no gene match: 8. As DNA, the CDR3 is TGCGCCAGCAGCCAAGTTCCTAGCGGGAGGGCGGGGGAGCAGTTCTTC. Protein product: CASSQVPSGRAGEQFF.

The chain uses TRBV4-1 and TRBJ2-2; TRBD1 aligns across 7 bases. Germline loops: CDR1 MGHRA, CDR2 YSYEKL. This CDR3 spans 16 amino acids. The V segment lost 2 bases and the J segment 1 base; nucleotides outside the gene matches: 4. This CDR3 is CASSQQTGLNTGELFF. For the CDR3, the DNA is TGCGCCAGCAGCCAACAGACAGGGCTGAACACCGGGGAGCTGTTTTTT.

The V call is TRBV5-5, the J call TRBJ2-7, with TRBD1 identical over 7 bases. This CDR3 region has 15 residues. Losses at the gene ends were 0 bases for V and 2 bases for J; bases not matched to a gene: 5. The germline CDR1 and CDR2 sequences are SGHKS and YYEKEE (reference sequence). The DNA of the CDR3 is TGTGCCAGCAGCTTGGGTCGCCAGGGGGCCTACGAGCAGTACGTC. This sequence encodes CASSLGRQGAYEQYV.

The V gene is TRBV5-1, the J gene TRBJ1-3; 11 bases are shared with TRBD1. The CDR3 contains 19 residues. Germline lookup yields CDR1 SGHRS and CDR2 YFSETQ. Trimming removed 4 bases from V and 0 bases from J; junction bases left unmatched: 12. The DNA for the CDR3 is TGCGCCAGCAGCACCGGGACAGGGGGTGGTCAAAACTCTGGAAACACCATATATTTT. Translating gives CASSTGTGGGQNSGNTIYF.

The V and J genes are TRBV11-1 and TRBJ2-3; no reliable D call. The CDR3 runs 12 residues. Germline CDR1 is SGHAT and CDR2 is FQDESV (reference sequence). V lost 7 bases, J lost 1 base, and 6 bases lay in between. In DNA, the CDR3 is TGTGCCAGCACCCCGGGCACAGATACGCAGTATTTT. This encodes CASTPGTDTQYF.

This clone was counted a few times. The chain combines TRBV27 with TRBJ2-1; D may be TRBD2 (6 bases). Germline V gene data show CDR1 as MNHEY and CDR2 as SMNVEV (reference sequence). The CDR3 has 14 residues. V was shortened by 8 bases and J by 2 bases, with 13 bases between the two germline ends. The CDR3 DNA follows: TGTGCCAGCTGTCGGGGGTCTACCTACAATGAGCAGTTCTTC. It yields the protein CASCRGSTYNEQFF.

This rearrangement joins TRBV6-5 to TRBJ1-1; a weak D match, TRBD1 (5 bases). The CDR3 is 15 amino acids. Germline CDR1 is MNHEY and CDR2 is SVGAGI. V lost 7 bases and J 1 base, leaving 16 bases between the germline ends. This CDR3 is CASKESGHQNTEAFF. The CDR3, as DNA: TGTGCCAGCAAAGAAAGTGGACACCAGAACACTGAAGCTTTCTTT.